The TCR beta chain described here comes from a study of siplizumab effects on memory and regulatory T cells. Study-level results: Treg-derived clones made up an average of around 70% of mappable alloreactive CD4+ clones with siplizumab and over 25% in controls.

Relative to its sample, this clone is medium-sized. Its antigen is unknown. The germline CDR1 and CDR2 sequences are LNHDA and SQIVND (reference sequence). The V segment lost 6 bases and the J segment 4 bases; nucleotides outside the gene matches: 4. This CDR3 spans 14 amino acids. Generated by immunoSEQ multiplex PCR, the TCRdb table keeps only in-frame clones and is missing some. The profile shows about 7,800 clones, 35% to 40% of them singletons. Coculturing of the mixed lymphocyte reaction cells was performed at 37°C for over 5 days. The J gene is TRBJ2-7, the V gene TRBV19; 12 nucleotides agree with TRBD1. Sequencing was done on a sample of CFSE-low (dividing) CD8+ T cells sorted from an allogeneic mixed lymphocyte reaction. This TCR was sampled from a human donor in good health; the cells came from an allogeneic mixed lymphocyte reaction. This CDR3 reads CASRPGQGAYEQYF. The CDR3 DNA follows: TGTGCCAGTAGACCGGGACAGGGGGCTTACGAGCAGTACTTC.